This is a list of T cell receptor beta chains from one sample in a study of T cells in Graves' hyperthyroidism and ophthalmopathy. TCRdb used MiXCR to reprocess the multiplex PCR reads, holding one entry per CDR3 protein. The sample yields under 350,000 distinct CDR3 sequences, approximately 12% seen once. What was sequenced was blood. The receptors come from a woman aged 25-40 years with Graves' hyperthyroidism that later progressed to Graves' ophthalmopathy. Both conserved end residues are trimmed from each CDR3. Fields, in order: V gene, CDR3 length, CDR3 protein.

TRBV19,10,ASSIGPDTQY
TRBV6-6,11,ASSYRPFSPLH
TRBV30,8,AWRAGPQH
TRBV30,10,AWSLGDLPPY
TRBV28,13,ASRKLQGVTGELF
TRBV9,12,ASSVGAEAYEQY
TRBV30,13,AWQRGDSENSEQY
TRBV4-2,17,ASSQDHSGLGVWPDTQY
TRBV7-9,15,ASSRLAGTSAREEQF
TRBV7-7,11,ASSLGESYEQY
TRBV2,14,ASRGRLAGGDYEQY
TRBV7-2,11,ASSPTGGEEQY
TRBV28,12,ASTWGTDAYEQY
TRBV6-5,13,ASSYSAGVIHEQF
TRBV19,11,ASSRRLTETQY
TRBV5-6,14,ASSSLSGGSHNEQF
TRBV7-6,13,ASSPDSQGAYEQY
TRBV18,15,ASSRDSSGENTGELF
TRBV6-2/TRBV6-3,12,ASSADGLNTEAF
TRBV7-9,15,ASSLAPPGAGFYEQY
TRBV7-2,11,ASRPAGLHEQF